The next 31 T cell receptor beta chains were all read from a single sample in a study of low-dose radiotherapy and immunotherapy resistance in tumors. Time point here: before trial treatment. First-strand cDNA used TRAV- and TRBV-specific primers, covering alpha and beta chains. With a constant-region primer and a V-primer adapter, TCRs were subjected to about 20 PCR cycles of amplification. TCRdb used MiXCR to reprocess the reads, holding one entry per CDR3 protein. The sample comprises 65,000 to 95,000 distinct CDR3 sequences, 15% to 20% of which are singletons, and more than 4.5% rests with the top ten. The sequencing used PBMCs, collected before treatment. Receptor source: a male donor with prostate cancer.

This clonotype showed up many times. The CDR3 nucleotides are TGTGCCAGCAGTGGCTACTACGAGCAGTACTTC. This encodes CASSGYYEQYF. The chain uses TRBV2 and TRBJ2-7; the D is unclear. Trimming removed 4 bases from V and 3 bases from J, with 4 bases in between. Germline lookup yields CDR1 SNHLY and CDR2 FYNNEI. The CDR3 runs 11 residues.

This clonotype appeared many times. The chain has TRBV10-2 and TRBJ2-1; 12 positions agree with TRBD2. The J segment lost 10 bases and the V segment lost 6 bases, leaving 7 bases of the junction unmatched. Germline CDR1 is WSHSY and CDR2 is SAAADI. The CDR3 spans 14 residues. This CDR3 is CASSPSGRAGEQFF. CDR3 bases: TGCGCCAGCAGCCCTAGCGGGAGGGCCGGGGAGCAGTTCTTC.

As to this clonotype: This likely reflects a read error, since a far larger clone is one base away. The gene calls are TRBV13 and TRBJ2-1, with 9 bases lining up with TRBD1. This CDR3 has 17 amino acids. V trimming: 1 base; J trimming: 10 bases; junction bases outside the gene matches: 14. The germline gives CDR1 PRHDT, CDR2 FYEKMQ (reference sequence). The DNA for the CDR3 is TGTGCCAGCAGCTTAGTAGGAGTGGACAGGGGAGGAAACGAGCAGTTCTTC. This translates into CASSLVGVDRGGNEQFF.

About this clonotype itself: A read error likely explains this, since a far larger clone differs by one base. The genes are TRBV5-1 and TRBJ2-5, with 7 nucleotides matching TRBD1. Per the germline V gene, CDR1 is SGHRS and CDR2 is YFSETQ. The CDR3 is made up of 18 amino acids. V shed 4 bases, J shed 11 bases, and the junction held 26 bases outside the gene matches. The CDR3 spells CASSPRRGGLAVGNEQYF. CDR3 coding DNA: TGCGCCAGCAGCCCCCGGAGAGGGGGCTTGGCGGTGGGGAATGAGCAGTACTTC. The complete variable domain, with remaining parts taken from reference TRBV5-1 and TRBJ2-5, reads KAGVTQTPRYLIKTRGQQVTLSCSPISGHRSVSWYQQTPGQGLQFLFEYFSETQRNKGNFPGRFSGRQFSNSRSEMNVSTLELGDSALYLCASSPRRGGLAVGNEQYFGPGTRLLVL.

This clonotype was recorded at least ten times. The V gene is TRBV18, the J gene TRBJ2-6; D unresolved. There are 14 residues in the CDR3. The V and J ends lost 3 bases and 6 bases respectively, with 9 bases between them. Germline values: CDR1 KGHSH, CDR2 LQKENI. Written as DNA, the CDR3 is TGTGCCAGCTCACCCCCCAGTGAGGCCAACGTCCTGACTTTC. Translated, it gives CASSPPSEANVLTF.

This clonotype has ten or more counts. The J gene is TRBJ2-7, the V gene TRBV20-1, with D possibly TRBD1 on 6 matching bases. This CDR3 comprises 13 residues. Trimming pared 6 bases from V and 5 bases from J, leaving 17 bases between. CDR1 and CDR2 (germline): DFQATT, SNEGSKA (reference sequence). CDR3 bases: TGCAGTGCCCCCAAGGGGGTCATGAACGAGCAGTACTTC. Its protein product is CSAPKGVMNEQYF.

As regards this clonotype: It is likely a read error: a sequence one base away is far more abundant. The gene calls are TRBV6-6 and TRBJ2-7; D gene uncertain. The length of the CDR3 is 14 residues. Germline CDR1 MNHNY, CDR2 SVGAGI (reference sequence). The CDR3 DNA is TGTGTCAGCAGTGAACCCGGACGGGCTAGGGAGCAGTACTTC. Its translation: CVSSEPGRAREQYF.

This clonotype has a count of ten or more. The chain carries TRBV5-1 and TRBJ1-4; 7 bases align to TRBD1. The CDR3 runs to 16 residues. The germline gives CDR1 SGHRS, CDR2 YFSETQ. After removal of 0 bases from V and 8 bases from J, the junction contained 10 bases not matched to a gene. The CDR3 sequence: CASSLVNRGREEKLFF. The CDR3 coding sequence is TGCGCCAGCAGCTTGGTTAACAGGGGACGCGAGGAAAAACTGTTTTTT.

This clonotype was seen ten or more times. The chain is built from TRBV10-3 and TRBJ1-6; 9 bases line up with TRBD1. The CDR3 runs to 14 residues. Germline CDR1 reads ENHRY; CDR2 reads SYGVKD. V shed 7 bases, J shed 10 bases, and the junction held 8 bases outside the gene matches. CDR3 residues: CAITSGTGRSPLHF. The CDR3 region has the DNA TGTGCCATCACGTCTGGGACAGGGAGATCACCCCTCCACTTT.

This clonotype was observed many times. The chain is built from TRBV4-1 and TRBJ1-5; tentative D call: TRBD1 (5 bases). V was clipped by 0 bases and J by 0 bases, with 12 bases between them. The CDR3 is made up of 17 amino acids. CDR1 is MGHRA and CDR2 is YSYEKL in the germline V gene. CDR3 amino acids: CASSQDGQPYSNQPQHF. The CDR3 nucleotides are TGCGCCAGCAGCCAAGATGGACAACCGTATAGCAATCAGCCCCAGCATTTT.

This clonotype has ten or more counts. The chain couples TRBV3-1 to TRBJ1-2; 10 bases line up with TRBD1. The CDR3 sequence is 14 residues long. Trimming cost V 8 bases and J 5 bases; bases outside gene matches: 8. Germline CDR1 LGHDT, CDR2 YNNKEL (reference sequence). In DNA form, the CDR3 reads TGTGCCAGCCAAAGGGGACAGGGGTCGTATGGCTACACCTTC. Amino acid sequence: CASQRGQGSYGYTF.

This clonotype occurred many times. The CDR3 DNA reads as TGTGCCAGCAGCTTAGCCGGGACTAGCGGGGGGAATACGCAGTATTTT. Amino acids: CASSLAGTSGGNTQYF. The J gene is TRBJ2-3, the V gene TRBV6-1; 15 bases map to TRBD2. V dropped 6 bases and J dropped 7; count of bases not matched to a gene: 8. This CDR3 is 16 amino acids long. The germline V gene encodes CDR1 MNHNS and CDR2 SASEGT.

Many counts were recorded for this clonotype. The chain employs TRBV20-1 and TRBJ2-7; 9 bases align to TRBD1. CDR3 size: 14 residues. Per the germline V gene, CDR1 is DFQATT and CDR2 is SNEGSKA (reference sequence). With V trimmed by 6 bases and J by 3 bases, 9 bases remained unmatched. The CDR3 region has the DNA TGCAGTGCAATGGACAGGGGCCGGAACTACGAGCAGTACTTC. This gives the protein CSAMDRGRNYEQYF.

This clonotype was recorded a few times. CDR3 nucleotide sequence: TGTGCCAGCAGCCAAGAACGGCTAGCGCGACAAGAGACCCAGTACTTC. Its protein is CASSQERLARQETQYF. The J gene is TRBJ2-5, the V gene TRBV3-1; possible D gene TRBD2, 6 bases. This CDR3 contains 16 residues. Trimming stripped 0 bases from V and 2 bases from J, with 13 bases between. Germline CDR1 reads LGHDT; CDR2 reads YNNKEL (reference sequence).

Details on this clonotype: This likely reflects a read error, since a far larger clone is one base away. The chain uses TRBV9 and TRBJ2-7; TRBD2 agrees at 13 bases. This CDR3 is built from 16 residues. The germline V gene encodes CDR1 SGDLS and CDR2 YYNGEE. Losses at the gene ends were 2 bases for V and 7 bases for J; bases not matched to a gene: 9. The CDR3 loop reads CASSVRTSGSSGEQYF. The CDR3 DNA is TGTGCCAGCAGCGTGCGGACTAGCGGGAGCTCTGGTGAGCAGTACTTC.

This clonotype was picked up many times. The V and J genes are TRBV6-5 and TRBJ1-2; the D is unclear. V gave up 3 bases and J gave up 2 bases, with 13 bases separating them. This CDR3 is 15 amino acids long. CDR1 and CDR2 from the germline V gene are MNHEY and SVGAGI. Here the CDR3 reads CASSYTPTENYGYTF. Written as DNA, the CDR3 is TGTGCCAGCAGTTATACCCCGACTGAGAACTATGGCTACACCTTC.

V usage is TRBV2 and J usage is TRBJ2-5, with D possibly matching TRBD2 (7 bases). V lost 3 bases, J lost 2 bases, and 13 bases lay in between. This CDR3 comprises 15 residues. CDR1 SNHLY and CDR2 FYNNEI come from the germline V gene. CDR3 nucleotide sequence: TGTGCCAGCAGTGATGAGGGGGGGCGGCAAGAGACCCAGTACTTC. Translation: CASSDEGGRQETQYF.

This clonotype was found once. This may arise from a read error, as a much more abundant clone is one base away. This chain links TRBV11-2 with TRBJ2-7, with D tentatively TRBD2 (5 bases). Germline assignment: CDR1 SGHAT and CDR2 FQNNGV. V dropped 0 bases and J dropped 7 bases, with 25 bases sitting between them. This CDR3 comprises 18 residues. Written as DNA, the CDR3 is TGTGCCAGCAGCTTAGATCATTCTAAGCGGAGCTCCTACAATGAGCAGTACTTC. Translated: CASSLDHSKRSSYNEQYF.

This clonotype was detected many times. The chain recombines TRBV28 with TRBJ2-1, with 11 bases aligning to TRBD1. Germline lookup yields CDR1 MDHEN and CDR2 SYDVKM. Germline trimming cut 2 bases from V and 2 bases from J; bases unmatched to any gene: 8. The CDR3 contains 18 residues. The CDR3 nucleotides are TGTGCCAGCAGTTTACCTGGAGGGGACAGGGGGACCTACAATGAGCAGTTCTTC. As protein: CASSLPGGDRGTYNEQFF.

Ten or more counts support this clonotype. The CDR3 reads CASSQRRPAGTDTQYF. Here the CDR3 DNA reads TGTGCCAGCAGCCAAAGGCGTCCTGCTGGCACAGATACGCAGTATTTT. V usage is TRBV3-1 and J usage is TRBJ2-3; D is unresolved. V dropped 2 bases and J dropped 1 base, with 13 bases sitting between them. The CDR3 spans 16 residues. CDR1 and CDR2 (germline): LGHDT, YNNKEL (reference sequence).

This clonotype was found many times. The chain couples TRBV7-8 to TRBJ2-7; 12 nucleotides match TRBD2. CDR3 length: 18 residues. Per germline, CDR1 SGHVS and CDR2 FQNEAQ. Trimming cost V 0 bases and J 6 bases; bases outside gene matches: 12. CDR3 region: CASSLAGGLAGTIGEQYF. Here the CDR3 DNA reads TGTGCCAGCAGCTTAGCGGGAGGACTAGCGGGGACAATAGGCGAGCAGTACTTC.

This clonotype was counted at least ten times. This chain uses TRBV24-1 with TRBJ1-2; D might be TRBD1 (6 bases). In germline, CDR1 is KGHDR, CDR2 SFDVKD. V lost 3 bases to trimming and J lost 8 bases, with 15 bases between them. The CDR3 is 14 amino acids. The CDR3 sequence: CATSDPGQGPGYTF. As DNA, the CDR3 is TGTGCCACCAGTGATCCCGGGCAGGGGCCAGGCTACACCTTC.

This clonotype was detected ten times or more. V usage is TRBV2 and J usage is TRBJ1-2, with a possible D match to TRBD1 (5 bases). The CDR3 covers 14 residues. Germline CDR1 reads SNHLY; CDR2 reads FYNNEI. V shed 4 bases and J shed 8 bases, with 17 bases lying between them. CDR3 nucleotide sequence: TGTGCCAGCAGTGTTGGCAGGGCCATTTACGGCTACACCTTC. Translation gives CASSVGRAIYGYTF.

This clonotype was found many times. The chain has TRBV7-3 and TRBJ2-3; 11 bases fit TRBD2. Germline CDR1 is SGHTA and CDR2 is FQGTGA. This CDR3 spans 19 amino acids. Trimming cost V 0 bases and J 1 base; bases outside gene matches: 9. For the CDR3, the DNA is TGTGCCAGCAGCTTAACGTTTAGCGGGGGGGCTGTCGGCACAGATACGCAGTATTTT. Translation gives CASSLTFSGGAVGTDTQYF.

This clonotype was seen repeatedly, ten times or more. This rearrangement joins TRBV7-2 to TRBJ2-5, with TRBD2 identical over 7 bases. The germline V gene has CDR1 SGHTA and CDR2 FQGNSA. Trimming took 5 bases from V and 2 from J; bases not matched to a gene: 8. This CDR3 is 15 amino acids long. The CDR3 is CASSRDWDYQETQYF. CDR3 sequence (DNA): TGTGCCAGCAGCCGCGACTGGGACTATCAAGAGACCCAGTACTTC.

This clonotype was observed at least ten times. The chain carries TRBV9 and TRBJ2-1, with TRBD2 matching over 8 bases. The CDR3 is 16 amino acids. Germline loops: CDR1 SGDLS, CDR2 YYNGEE. Trimming cost V 4 bases and J 1 base; bases outside gene matches: 7. This chain's CDR3 is CASSPTAGVSYNEQFF. DNA for the CDR3: TGTGCCAGCAGCCCGACAGCGGGGGTTTCCTACAATGAGCAGTTCTTC.

Many counts were recorded for this clonotype. V and J are TRBV9 and TRBJ2-3; D might be TRBD1 (6 bases). V lost 3 bases, J lost 4 bases, and 15 bases lay in between. Germline CDR1 and CDR2: SGDLS and YYNGEE. This CDR3 has 15 amino acids. The CDR3 coding sequence is TGTGCCAGCAGCGAATTACAGGGAGCCGCAGATACGCAGTATTTT. This sequence encodes CASSELQGAADTQYF.

With regard to this clonotype: A far larger clone is only one base removed, so a read error is likely. This chain joins TRBV24-1 and TRBJ2-1; no clear D. Trimming shortened V by 5 bases and J by 10 bases, and 11 bases separated the two germline ends. This CDR3 has 12 amino acids. The germline V gene encodes CDR1 KGHDR and CDR2 SFDVKD. The CDR3 DNA reads as TGTGCCACCAGTGGCGGATCCCCCGAGCAGTTCTTC. Amino acids: CATSGGSPEQFF.

This chain connects TRBV5-6 to TRBJ2-7; either TRBD1 or TRBD2 may supply D (5 bases each). With 1 base removed from V and 2 bases from J, the gap between germline ends came to 16 bases. This CDR3 spans 16 amino acids. Germline-derived CDR1 and CDR2 are SGHDT and YYEEEE. The CDR3 region has the DNA TGTGCCAGCAGCTTGAAGGCCGGGGCGCGGGCCTACGAGCAGTACTTC. Amino acids: CASSLKAGARAYEQYF. The full variable domain, with the rest looked up from reference TRBV5-6 and TRBJ2-7, is DAGVTQSPTHLIKTRGQQVTLRCSPKSGHDTVSWYQQALGQGPQFIFQYYEEEERQRGNFPDRFSGHQFPNYSSELNVNALLLGDSALYLCASSLKAGARAYEQYFGPGTRLTVT.

This chain connects TRBV5-1 to TRBJ2-3; D gene uncertain. CDR1 and CDR2 (germline): SGHRS, YFSETQ. This CDR3 is 10 amino acids long. Trimming left V 4 bases short and J 4 bases short, with 1 base between. The CDR3 sequence: CASSADTQYF. The CDR3 DNA reads TGCGCCAGCAGCGCAGATACGCAGTATTTT. The full variable domain, in which reference TRBV5-1 and TRBJ2-3 provide the parts outside the CDR3, is KAGVTQTPRYLIKTRGQQVTLSCSPISGHRSVSWYQQTPGQGLQFLFEYFSETQRNKGNFPGRFSGRQFSNSRSEMNVSTLELGDSALYLCASSADTQYFGPGTRLTVL.

This clonotype was recorded at least ten times. The rearrangement joins TRBV3-1 to TRBJ2-3; 7 nucleotides agree with TRBD2. Trimming cost V 4 bases and J 3 bases; bases outside gene matches: 13. Germline V gene data show CDR1 as LGHDT and CDR2 as YNNKEL (reference sequence). The CDR3 sequence is 17 residues long. The CDR3 protein is CASSRQGGGVRTDTQYF. The CDR3, as DNA: TGTGCCAGCAGCCGTCAGGGCGGGGGAGTAAGGACAGATACGCAGTATTTT.